These 19 T cell receptor beta chains came from one sample sequenced in a study of shared clonotypes between healthy human individuals. Profiled with immunoSEQ multiplex PCR; TCRdb holds only in-frame clones, not every one. The table shows about 510,000 clones, with around 79% occurring only once. Specimen: PBMCs. These receptors were obtained from a woman between 40 and 50 years old in good health. Some clones in this sample may be carry-over from other donors' samples.

Comment on this clone: This may stem from a read error, because a much larger clone lies one nucleotide away. This sample also contains other DNA sequences that code for the same CDR3. The chain carries TRBV29-1 and TRBJ2-7; D uncertain. V was trimmed by 3 bases and J by 2 bases, leaving 8 bases between them. This CDR3 has 12 residues. Germline V gene sequence: CDR1 SQVTM, CDR2 ANQGSEA. DNA of the CDR3: TGCAGCGTTGAGGATGGCACCTACGAGCAGTACTTC. The encoded protein is CSVEDGTYEQYF.

The chain employs TRBV28 and TRBJ1-5; no reliable D call. The CDR3 extends over 14 amino acids. Germline values: CDR1 MDHEN, CDR2 SYDVKM. V lost 6 bases and J lost 4, with 13 bases in between. The CDR3 protein is CASRPSVGNQPQHF. In nucleotides, the CDR3 is TGTGCCAGCAGGCCCAGCGTGGGAAATCAGCCCCAGCATTTT.

Only a few counts were recorded for this clone. The rearrangement links TRBV5-1 to TRBJ1-2; unclear D gene. Germline V gives CDR1 SGHRS, CDR2 YFSETQ. Trimming removed 4 bases from V and 4 bases from J, with 8 bases in between. This CDR3 comprises 12 residues. The CDR3 nucleotides read TGCGCCAGCAGCGGGTACGGCTATGGCTACACCTTC. Translating it yields CASSGYGYGYTF.

The chain has TRBV19 and TRBJ2-7, with 13 bases that match TRBD2. Losses at the gene ends were 4 bases for V and 6 bases for J; bases not matched to a gene: 9. Germline V gene sequence: CDR1 LNHDA, CDR2 SQIVND (reference sequence). This CDR3 has 16 residues. The DNA of the CDR3 is TGTGCCAGTAGTACCGGACTAGCGGGAGTGCGGGTCGAGCAGTACTTC. Its protein product is CASSTGLAGVRVEQYF. Supplemented by reference TRBV19 and TRBJ2-7, the full variable domain reads DGGITQSPKYLFRKEGQNVTLSCEQNLNHDAMYWYRQDPGQGLRLIYYSQIVNDFQKGDIAEGYSVSREKKESFPLTVTSAQKNPTAFYLCASSTGLAGVRVEQYFGPGTRLTVT.

This chain's CDR3 is CASRPGDVSYEQYF. CDR3 bases: TGCGCCAGCCGACCCGGGGACGTCTCCTACGAGCAGTACTTC. This chain joins TRBV5-1 and TRBJ2-7; D may correspond to TRBD1 or TRBD2 (5 bases each). V gave up 7 bases and J gave up 0 bases, with 14 bases separating them. The CDR3 contains 14 residues. CDR1 and CDR2 from the germline V gene are SGHRS and YFSETQ.

J is TRBJ2-7 and V is TRBV19, with TRBD2 identical over 7 bases. Trimming at V came to 5 bases and at J to 2 bases, leaving 9 bases not matched to a gene. The germline CDR1 and CDR2 sequences are LNHDA and SQIVND (reference sequence). This CDR3 has 15 residues. CDR3 in amino acids: CASSPWTRPAYEQYF. In DNA, the CDR3 is TGTGCCAGTAGTCCGTGGACTAGACCCGCCTACGAGCAGTACTTC.

The V gene is TRBV7-2, the J gene TRBJ2-2; 9 nucleotides line up with TRBD2. Per the germline V gene, CDR1 is SGHTA and CDR2 is FQGNSA. The V segment lost 1 base and the J segment 7 bases; nucleotides outside the gene matches: 10. This CDR3 is built from 17 residues. The CDR3 is CASSLDAASGMHGELFF. CDR3 nucleotide sequence: TGTGCCAGCAGCTTAGATGCGGCTAGCGGGATGCACGGGGAGCTGTTTTTT.

The rearrangement uses TRBV5-6 and TRBJ2-5; either TRBD1 or TRBD2 may supply D (5 bases each). Germline V gene data show CDR1 as SGHDT and CDR2 as YYEEEE. The CDR3 runs to 15 residues. Trimming removed 4 bases from V and 5 bases from J, with 18 bases in between. CDR3 region: CASSTRGTPGETQYF. For the CDR3, the DNA is TGTGCCAGCAGCACGAGGGGCACCCCGGGCGAGACCCAGTACTTC. The variable domain in full, completed from reference TRBV5-6 and TRBJ2-5, reads DAGVTQSPTHLIKTRGQQVTLRCSPKSGHDTVSWYQQALGQGPQFIFQYYEEEERQRGNFPDRFSGHQFPNYSSELNVNALLLGDSALYLCASSTRGTPGETQYFGPGTRLLVL.

The V call is TRBV11-2, the J call TRBJ2-1; TRBD2 aligns across 10 bases. There are 15 residues in the CDR3. Germline V gives CDR1 SGHAT, CDR2 FQNNGV. V was clipped by 4 bases and J by 7 bases; unmatched bases: 7. CDR3 bases: TGTGCCAGCAGCTCGTCTAGCGGGAGCCAGAATGAGCAGTTCTTC. Its translation: CASSSSSGSQNEQFF.

This chain uses TRBV18 with TRBJ2-7; D may be TRBD1 (6 bases). Germline V gives CDR1 KGHSH, CDR2 LQKENI. The CDR3 is 15 amino acids. Trimming removed 3 bases at V and 7 bases at J, with 19 bases between. The CDR3 sequence is CASSPNGGRLGEQYF. The CDR3 DNA is TGTGCCAGCTCACCGAATGGGGGCCGACTCGGGGAGCAGTACTTC.

As to this clone: A junction end diverges from the germline sequence, so it may reflect a read error. The chain joins TRBV30 to TRBJ2-7; no clear D gene. This CDR3 contains 11 residues. In germline, CDR1 is GTSNPN, CDR2 SVGIG (reference sequence). CDR3 sequence reads: CACSVQAEQYF. The CDR3 DNA reads TGTGCCTGTAGTGTACAAGCGGAGCAGTACTTC.

This chain links TRBV11-2 with TRBJ2-3, with 14 bases aligning to TRBD2. The CDR3 spans 16 residues. CDR1 SGHAT and CDR2 FQNNGV come from the germline V gene. V trimming: 5 bases; J trimming: 3 bases; junction bases outside the gene matches: 4. Here the CDR3 reads CASSPRTSGRTDTQYF. CDR3 nucleotide sequence: TGTGCCAGCAGCCCCCGGACTAGCGGGAGGACAGATACGCAGTATTTT.

The V call is TRBV5-8, the J call TRBJ2-7, with D perhaps TRBD1 (6 bases). Trimming left V 7 bases short and J 0 bases short, with 14 bases between. This CDR3 is built from 14 residues. Germline lookup yields CDR1 SGHTS and CDR2 YDEGEE. The CDR3 sequence: CASCRYRVSYEQYF. The CDR3 region has the DNA TGTGCCAGCTGTAGGTACAGGGTCTCCTACGAGCAGTACTTC.

The V gene is TRBV29-1, the J gene TRBJ1-1; D unclear. The CDR3 contains 12 residues. Trimming removed 8 bases from V and 1 base from J, with 11 bases in between. Per germline, CDR1 SQVTM and CDR2 ANQGSEA. DNA for the CDR3: TGCAGCTCGGGTTTCGGGAACACTGAAGCTTTCTTT. Its protein product is CSSGFGNTEAFF.

The chain is built from TRBV5-1 and TRBJ2-6; 7 bases align to TRBD2. CDR3 length equals 18 residues. V lost 4 bases to trimming and J lost 0 bases; unmatched junction nucleotides: 10. CDR1 and CDR2 from the germline V gene are SGHRS and YFSETQ. Here the CDR3 DNA reads TGCGCCAGCAGCCCCGGCAGGGAGGGGAACTCTGGGGCCAACGTCCTGACTTTC. Its protein product is CASSPGREGNSGANVLTF. The entire variable domain, with the rest obtained from reference TRBV5-1 and TRBJ2-6, is as follows: KAGVTQTPRYLIKTRGQQVTLSCSPISGHRSVSWYQQTPGQGLQFLFEYFSETQRNKGNFPGRFSGRQFSNSRSEMNVSTLELGDSALYLCASSPGREGNSGANVLTFGAGSRLTVL.

This sequence joins TRBV9 and TRBJ2-5, with 9 bases that match TRBD1. CDR1 and CDR2 (germline): SGDLS, YYNGEE. The CDR3 length is 17 residues. J lost 2 bases, V lost 3 bases, and 11 bases had no gene match. CDR3 protein: CASSGSSGTGWQETQYF. The CDR3 DNA sequence: TGTGCCAGCAGCGGCAGCTCCGGGACAGGGTGGCAAGAGACCCAGTACTTC.

V and J are TRBV4-3 and TRBJ2-3; no clear D. There are 15 residues in the CDR3. CDR1 and CDR2 from the germline V gene are LGHNA and YSLEER. The V end lost 4 bases, the J end lost 4 bases, and 15 bases lay between the germline ends. This chain's CDR3 is CASSRKAGLADTQYF. In DNA, the CDR3 is TGCGCCAGCAGCCGGAAGGCTGGCCTAGCAGATACGCAGTATTTT.

This chain connects TRBV6-1 to TRBJ2-7; D may be TRBD1 or TRBD2 (6 bases each). Germline V CDR1 and CDR2: MNHNS, SASEGT. Trimming stripped 4 bases from V and 1 base from J, with 14 bases between. The CDR3 length is 15 residues. The CDR3 region has the DNA TGTGCCAGCAGTGTGGCGGGACAAAATTCCTACGAGCAGTACTTC. The encoded protein is CASSVAGQNSYEQYF.

This chain joins TRBV7-8 and TRBJ1-1; D remains unclear. The V end was cut by 1 base, the J end by 1 base, with 4 bases between. CDR3 length: 13 residues. Per germline, CDR1 SGHVS and CDR2 FQNEAQ. CDR3: CASSLVKNTEAFF. CDR3 nucleotide sequence: TGTGCCAGCAGCTTAGTGAAGAACACTGAAGCTTTCTTT.